These 24 T cell receptor beta chains were sequenced from one sample in a study of shared clonotypes between healthy human individuals. TCRdb's table, derived via immunoSEQ multiplex PCR, lists solely in-frame clones and lacks some. The table has approximately 2.4 million clones, approximately 94% seen once. The source material was naive CD4+ T cells sorted from blood. Subset reported: CD45RA+ positively selected. The receptors here all came from a man aged 18 to 30 in good health.

The chain recombines TRBV19 with TRBJ1-6, with TRBD1 identical over 8 bases. Germline V gives CDR1 LNHDA, CDR2 SQIVND (reference sequence). This CDR3 is 16 amino acids long. The trim removed 6 bases at V and 7 bases at J, leaving 11 bases unmatched. The CDR3 loop is CASRLNRGELNSPLHF. CDR3 nucleotides: TGTGCCAGTAGGCTTAACAGGGGGGAGTTGAATTCACCCCTCCACTTT. The variable domain in full, completed from reference TRBV19 and TRBJ1-6, reads DGGITQSPKYLFRKEGQNVTLSCEQNLNHDAMYWYRQDPGQGLRLIYYSQIVNDFQKGDIAEGYSVSREKKESFPLTVTSAQKNPTAFYLCASRLNRGELNSPLHFGNGTRLTVT.

Note on this clone: The sample holds other DNA sequences that translate to the same CDR3. The CDR3 region is CASSLLDRDTEAFF. The CDR3 DNA sequence: TGTGCCAGCTCACTTTTGGACAGGGACACTGAAGCTTTCTTT. This sequence joins TRBV18 and TRBJ1-1; TRBD1 matches 8 bases. The V and J ends lost 4 bases and 3 bases, in that order; junction bases with no gene match: 4. In germline, CDR1 is KGHSH, CDR2 LQKENI. This CDR3 comprises 14 residues.

This chain connects TRBV7-2 to TRBJ2-3, with D possibly TRBD2 on 6 matching bases. The CDR3 totals 14 residues. Trimming removed 8 bases from V and 2 bases from J, with 14 bases in between. Per germline, CDR1 SGHTA and CDR2 FQGNSA. CDR3 sequence: CASDSGLYTDTQYF. CDR3 DNA sequence: TGTGCCAGCGATAGCGGACTATACACAGATACGCAGTATTTT. Full variable domain (missing parts from reference TRBV7-2 and TRBJ2-3): GAGVSQSPSNKVTEKGKDVELRCDPISGHTALYWYRQSLGQGLEFLIYFQGNSAPDKSGLPSDRFSAERTGGSVSTLTIQRTQQEDSAVYLCASDSGLYTDTQYFGPGTRLTVL.

CDR3 in DNA: TGTGCCAGCAGCTTAGAGCTAGCGCAGACCCAGTACTTC. Translating it yields CASSLELAQTQYF. The V and J genes are TRBV11-2 and TRBJ2-5, with TRBD2 as a possible D gene (6 bases). The ends were cut back, 0 bases at V and 6 bases at J, with 8 bases in the middle. The CDR3 runs 13 residues. Germline V gene sequence: CDR1 SGHAT, CDR2 FQNNGV.

This chain connects TRBV5-4 to TRBJ1-6; D unresolved. Germline V CDR1 and CDR2: SGHNT, YYREEE (reference sequence). There are 17 residues in the CDR3. Trimming left V 0 bases short and J 1 base short, with 11 bases between. The DNA for the CDR3 is TGTGCCAGCAGCTTGGGGGGTGGTCAATCCTATAATTCACCCCTCCACTTT. Protein product: CASSLGGGQSYNSPLHF.

The chain links TRBV2 to TRBJ1-6; D ambiguous. The CDR3 length is 13 residues. The V gene lost 4 bases and the J gene lost 9 bases, with 10 bases spanning the gap. Germline values: CDR1 SNHLY, CDR2 FYNNEI. The CDR3 sequence is CASSVEGTSPLHF. The CDR3 nucleotides are TGTGCCAGCAGTGTGGAGGGAACTTCACCCCTCCACTTT.

The genes are TRBV27 and TRBJ1-5, with D maybe TRBD1 (5 bases). Trimming shortened V by 1 base and J by 5 bases, and 12 bases separated the two germline ends. From germline, CDR1 is MNHEY and CDR2 SMNVEV (reference sequence). The CDR3 loop spans 15 amino acids. This chain's CDR3 is CASSLWGREDQPQHF. The CDR3 DNA reads as TGTGCCAGCAGTTTATGGGGCAGGGAGGATCAGCCCCAGCATTTT.

This sequence joins TRBV7-2 and TRBJ2-1; 7 positions match TRBD1. Germline V lookup: CDR1 SGHTA, CDR2 FQGNSA. CDR3 size: 14 residues. The V gene end was trimmed by 1 base and the J gene end by 10 bases; junction bases not matched to a gene: 7. The CDR3 reads CASSLVDRVGEQFF. The CDR3, as DNA: TGTGCCAGCAGCTTAGTAGACAGGGTAGGGGAGCAGTTCTTC.

V and J are TRBV7-3 and TRBJ2-1, with D perhaps matching TRBD2 (6 bases). The germline V and J ends were trimmed by 5 bases and 7 bases, with 18 bases remaining between them. This CDR3 region has 15 residues. Germline V gene data show CDR1 as SGHTA and CDR2 as FQGTGA. The CDR3 is CASSNRGTLVNEQFF. CDR3 coding DNA: TGTGCCAGCAGCAACCGGGGGACCCTTGTGAATGAGCAGTTCTTC. Full variable domain (rest looked up from reference TRBV7-3 and TRBJ2-1): GAGVSQTPSNKVTEKGKYVELRCDPISGHTALYWYRQSLGQGPEFLIYFQGTGAADDSGLPNDRFFAVRPEGSVSTLKIQRTERGDSAVYLCASSNRGTLVNEQFFGPGTRLTVL.

The V and J genes are TRBV9 and TRBJ2-7, with D perhaps matching TRBD2 (5 bases). CDR1 SGDLS and CDR2 YYNGEE come from the germline V gene. The CDR3 sequence is 14 residues long. With 0 bases removed from V and 2 bases from J, the gap between germline ends came to 9 bases. The CDR3 nucleotides are TGTGCCAGCAGCGTAGCCCTAGCCCCCTACGAGCAGTACTTC. Its translation is CASSVALAPYEQYF.

Concerning this clone: Other DNA sequences in this specimen translate into the identical CDR3. The V call is TRBV19, the J call TRBJ1-6; D gene uncertain. The CDR3 contains 12 residues. Germline CDR1 and CDR2: LNHDA and SQIVND (reference sequence). V was shortened by 3 bases and J by 3 bases, with 0 bases between the two germline ends. The CDR3 DNA reads as TGTGCCAGTAGTATCTATAATTCACCCCTCCACTTT. Its translation: CASSIYNSPLHF.

The V and J genes are TRBV5-4 and TRBJ1-2, with 8 bases that match TRBD1. J gave up 4 bases and V 4 bases, and 9 bases lay outside the gene matches. The CDR3 runs to 15 residues. Germline V lookup: CDR1 SGHNT, CDR2 YYREEE (reference sequence). In DNA, the CDR3 is TGTGCCAGCAGCCTCCAGGGGGCGCTCGGCTATGGCTACACCTTC. Translation: CASSLQGALGYGYTF.

The CDR3 sequence is CASSPSEETQYF. The CDR3 nucleotides read TGTGCCAGCAGCCCTTCGGAGGAGACCCAGTACTTC. This chain links TRBV28 with TRBJ2-5; D ambiguous. The ends were cut back, 6 bases at V and 5 bases at J, with 10 bases in the middle. CDR1 is MDHEN and CDR2 is SYDVKM in the germline V gene. This CDR3 is 12 amino acids long.

The V call is TRBV5-1, the J call TRBJ2-3, with 9 bases fitting TRBD2. The CDR3 runs 16 residues. Looked up from germline, CDR1 is SGHRS and CDR2 is YFSETQ. Trimming removed 7 bases from V and 1 base from J; junction bases left unmatched: 10. The CDR3 spells CASGGDLAGRTDTQYF. The CDR3 nucleotides are TGCGCCAGCGGGGGGGACCTAGCGGGGCGCACAGATACGCAGTATTTT.

As for this clone: Other DNA sequences from this sample encode an identical CDR3 as well. For the CDR3, the DNA is TGTGCCAGCTCCCCCGACGGATCTGGAAACACCATATATTTT. Amino acid sequence: CASSPDGSGNTIYF. V usage is TRBV18 and J usage is TRBJ1-3; D gene unclear. The CDR3 covers 14 residues. The V gene lost 6 bases and the J gene lost 1 base, with 10 bases spanning the gap. In germline, CDR1 is KGHSH, CDR2 LQKENI.

The J gene is TRBJ1-1, the V gene TRBV30; D ambiguous. This CDR3 is built from 13 residues. Trimming pared 1 base from V and 1 base from J, leaving 7 bases between. Looked up from germline, CDR1 is GTSNPN and CDR2 is SVGIG (reference sequence). CDR3 sequence reads: CAWSASQNTEAFF. CDR3 sequence (DNA): TGTGCCTGGAGTGCCTCACAGAACACTGAAGCTTTCTTT.

This CDR3 is CASGYRDGYEQYF. CDR3 bases: TGTGCCAGCGGGTATCGGGACGGGTACGAGCAGTACTTC. The J gene is TRBJ2-7, the V gene TRBV28; D may match TRBD1 or TRBD2 (5 bases each). Trimming took off 8 bases at V and 4 bases at J, with 15 bases between the two ends. The CDR3 spans 13 residues. The germline V gene encodes CDR1 MDHEN and CDR2 SYDVKM.

The chain is built from TRBV10-3 and TRBJ1-2; 7 positions match TRBD1. With 0 bases clipped from V and 8 bases from J, the junction kept 6 bases outside the gene matches. The CDR3 loop spans 14 amino acids. In germline, CDR1 is ENHRY, CDR2 SYGVKD. CDR3 sequence: CAISESTGTGGYTF. As DNA, the CDR3 is TGTGCCATCAGTGAGTCGACAGGGACGGGAGGCTACACCTTC.

This clone was recorded only once. The V call is TRBV13, the J call TRBJ2-3, with a possible D match to TRBD2 (6 bases). This CDR3 has 14 residues. Germline-derived CDR1 and CDR2 are PRHDT and FYEKMQ (reference sequence). Trimming shortened V by 2 bases and J by 5 bases, and 11 bases separated the two germline ends. The CDR3 DNA reads as TGTGCCAGCAGCTTAACGGGAGTGATAGATACGCAGTATTTT. The encoded protein is CASSLTGVIDTQYF.

This clone was counted a single time. CDR3 amino acids: CASTAVGSLGEQYF. The CDR3 DNA follows: TGTGCCAGCACTGCTGTGGGTAGCCTGGGTGAGCAGTACTTC. The chain employs TRBV6-1 and TRBJ2-7; D is unresolved. Germline CDR1 is MNHNS and CDR2 is SASEGT. CDR3 length: 14 residues. The V end lost 7 bases, the J end lost 7 bases, and 20 bases lay between the germline ends.

V is TRBV5-4 and J is TRBJ2-7; 8 bases align to TRBD2. Germline values: CDR1 SGHNT, CDR2 YYREEE (reference sequence). J lost 0 bases, V lost 2 bases, and 4 bases had no gene match. This CDR3 has 15 amino acids. The CDR3 sequence is CASSFQRGSSYEQYF. The CDR3 region has the DNA TGTGCCAGCAGCTTTCAGCGGGGGAGCTCCTACGAGCAGTACTTC.

On this clone itself: This specimen includes other DNA sequences encoding the same CDR3. This chain joins TRBV4-2 and TRBJ2-5; TRBD2 agrees at 12 bases. V shed 1 base and J 5 bases; nucleotides not matched to a gene: 2. The CDR3 has 15 residues. CDR1 and CDR2 from the germline V gene are LGHNA and YNFKEQ. CDR3 in amino acids: CASSQASGGAETQYF. For the CDR3, the DNA is TGTGCCAGCAGCCAAGCTAGCGGGGGGGCGGAGACCCAGTACTTC.

The chain is built from TRBV6-5 and TRBJ2-7; D may be TRBD1 (6 bases). In germline, CDR1 is MNHEY, CDR2 SVGAGI. The V end was cut by 2 bases, the J end by 3 bases, with 14 bases between. This CDR3 has 15 residues. The CDR3 loop reads CASSYRAGVGYEQYF. Here the CDR3 DNA reads TGTGCCAGCAGTTACAGGGCAGGGGTGGGCTACGAGCAGTACTTC.

The V gene is TRBV30, the J gene TRBJ2-7, with 10 bases fitting TRBD1. This CDR3 spans 15 amino acids. CDR1 and CDR2 (germline): GTSNPN, SVGIG (reference sequence). Losses at the gene ends were 2 bases for V and 2 bases for J; bases not matched to a gene: 6. Here the CDR3 reads CAWSRRGQGTYEQYF. The CDR3 DNA reads as TGTGCCTGGAGTCGGAGGGGACAGGGGACCTACGAGCAGTACTTC.